This is a list of T cell receptor beta chains from one sample in a study of blood T cell repertoires in COVID-19. Clones were sequenced by immunoSEQ multiplex PCR, and TCRdb holds only the in-frame ones, with some missing. The table records 150,000 to 200,000 clones, roughly 82% of them present only once. Sequencing was carried out using PBMCs or T cells enriched from blood (not recorded which). The receptors stem from a man in his fifties or sixties who had recovered from COVID-19. Both conserved end residues are part of each CDR3. The order of the fields is CDR3 DNA, CDR3 protein, V gene, J gene, clone size, D gene. A D gene is named only where the DNA matches it firmly. The size of a clone is reported for some rows only, either as once, few or many, or as a class for expanded clones.

CDR3 DNA: TGTGCCAGTAGTTCCAGGGCTGGCGCTTTCTTT; CDR3 protein: CASSSRAGAFF; V gene: TRBV19; J gene: TRBJ1-1; clone size: .; D gene: .
CDR3 DNA: TGTGCTAGTGGTCAACTAGCGGGAGATCACAATGAGCAGTTCTTC; CDR3 protein: CASGQLAGDHNEQFF; V gene: TRBV12-5; J gene: TRBJ2-1; clone size: .; D gene: TRBD2
CDR3 DNA: TGTGCCACCAGCAGAGATCTATCGGGACTACGCCTAAATGAGCAGTTCTTC; CDR3 protein: CATSRDLSGLRLNEQFF; V gene: TRBV15; J gene: TRBJ2-1; clone size: .; D gene: TRBD2
CDR3 DNA: TGCGCCAGCAGCTTGGGAGGGAAGGAGACCCAGTACTTC; CDR3 protein: CASSLGGKETQYF; V gene: TRBV5-1; J gene: TRBJ2-5; clone size: .; D gene: .
CDR3 DNA: TGTGCCAGCAGCCTACCTACGACACGCTCGAACACCGGGGAGCTGTTTTTT; CDR3 protein: CASSLPTTRSNTGELFF; V gene: TRBV9; J gene: TRBJ2-2; clone size: .; D gene: .
CDR3 DNA: TGTGCCAGTAGCTCCGGGACAGGGAAGACCGGGGAGCTGTTTTTT; CDR3 protein: CASSSGTGKTGELFF; V gene: TRBV19; J gene: TRBJ2-2; clone size: .; D gene: TRBD1
CDR3 DNA: TGTGCCAGCAGGGGGACAGGGGGCCGAAACTATGGCTACACCTTC; CDR3 protein: CASRGTGGRNYGYTF; V gene: TRBV27; J gene: TRBJ1-2; clone size: few; D gene: TRBD1
CDR3 DNA: TGTGCCAGCAGCCAAGGATTGGGGCAGCCGAGCTCCTATAATTCACCCCTCCACTTT; CDR3 protein: CASSQGLGQPSSYNSPLHF; V gene: TRBV3-1/TRBV3-2; J gene: TRBJ1-6; clone size: once; D gene: .
CDR3 DNA: TGTGCCAGCAGCTTAACCCCGGGACAGGGGAACACCGGGGAGCTGTTTTTT; CDR3 protein: CASSLTPGQGNTGELFF; V gene: TRBV7-3; J gene: TRBJ2-2; clone size: few; D gene: TRBD1
CDR3 DNA: TGTGCCAGCTCAAAACAGGGGGCCTACGAGCAGTACTTC; CDR3 protein: CASSKQGAYEQYF; V gene: TRBV18; J gene: TRBJ2-7; clone size: .; D gene: TRBD1
CDR3 DNA: TGTGCCAGCAGCTTAGAGGTCGTGGGGCAGGTGACCCAGTACTTC; CDR3 protein: CASSLEVVGQVTQYF; V gene: TRBV11-2; J gene: TRBJ2-5; clone size: .; D gene: .
CDR3 DNA: TGTGCCAGCAGCTTAGACTCCCCCCGGGAGCAGTACTTC; CDR3 protein: CASSLDSPREQYF; V gene: TRBV7-9; J gene: TRBJ2-7; clone size: few; D gene: .
CDR3 DNA: TGTGCCAGCTCACCCCGGGAAGACACTGAAGCTTTCTTT; CDR3 protein: CASSPREDTEAFF; V gene: TRBV18; J gene: TRBJ1-1; clone size: .; D gene: .